Listed below are T cell receptor beta chains from one sample, sequenced in a study of pediatric ulcerative colitis. Clones were sequenced by immunoSEQ multiplex PCR, and TCRdb holds only the in-frame ones, with some missing. The sample contains about 36,000 clones, roughly 80% of which appear only once. The sequencing sample was made of blood. The receptors shown here come from a girl aged 10-17 years with moderate ulcerative colitis. Each CDR3 is given with its conserved first and last residue. A D gene is named only where the DNA matches it firmly. Not every row has a clone size; where given, it reads once, few, many or a size class.

d_call cdr3_length j_call clone_size v_call cdr3_aa cdr3_nt
- 11 TRBJ1-1 - TRBV4-1 CASSQEGRSFF TGCGCCAGCAGCCAAGAGGGAAGGTCTTTCTTT
- 15 TRBJ1-4 - TRBV19 CASSSGPATNEKLFF TGTGCCAGTAGTTCAGGGCCAGCAACTAATGAAAAACTGTTTTTT
TRBD2 13 TRBJ2-5 - TRBV2 CASSEGGEETQYF TGTGCCAGCAGTGAGGGGGGGGAAGAGACCCAGTACTTC
- 17 TRBJ2-4 - TRBV15 CATSREGGRVGKNIQYF TGTGCCACCAGCAGAGAAGGAGGCAGGGTAGGCAAAAACATTCAGTACTTC
- 15 TRBJ2-7 - TRBV6-5 CASSYSAGTREEQYF TGTGCCAGCAGTTACTCGGCAGGGACAAGGGAAGAGCAGTACTTC
- 13 TRBJ2-4 - TRBV7-2 CASSEGRGNIQYF TGTGCCAGCAGCGAAGGACGGGGAAACATTCAGTACTTC
- 14 TRBJ2-3 - TRBV7-9 CASSLTRDTDTQYF TGTGCCAGCAGCTTAACCCGGGACACAGATACGCAGTATTTT
- 13 TRBJ1-4 - TRBV2 CASKGPRGEKLFF TGTGCCAGCAAGGGGCCAAGGGGGGAAAAACTGTTTTTT
- 15 TRBJ2-1 once TRBV5-6 CASSPMGPLAPGQFF TGTGCCAGCAGCCCGATGGGACCGCTCGCCCCCGGGCAGTTCTTC
- 14 TRBJ2-1 - TRBV11-2 CASSLYRSYNEQFF TGTGCCAGCAGCTTATACCGCAGTTACAATGAGCAGTTCTTC
- 15 TRBJ2-2 - TRBV19 CASKEGADYTGELFF TGTGCCAGTAAAGAAGGGGCAGATTACACCGGGGAGCTGTTTTTT
- 13 TRBJ2-5 - TRBV7-2 CASSLVREETQYF TGTGCCAGCAGCTTAGTCCGTGAAGAGACCCAGTACTTC
- 14 TRBJ2-1 few TRBV30 CAWSVRLGWNEQFF TGTGCCTGGAGTGTACGTCTAGGTTGGAATGAGCAGTTCTTC
- 16 TRBJ2-5 - TRBV18 CASSPVLEWGKETQYF TGTGCCAGCTCACCAGTACTGGAGTGGGGGAAAGAGACCCAGTACTTC
- 14 TRBJ2-7 - TRBV19 CASSFSPGTHEQYF TGTGCCAGTAGTTTTTCTCCCGGGACTCACGAGCAGTACTTC
- 13 TRBJ2-2 - TRBV7-9 CASSTLAFGELFF TGTGCCAGCAGCACCCTAGCGTTCGGGGAGCTGTTTTTT
- 14 TRBJ2-7 - TRBV5-6 CASSLGAQGYEQYF TGTGCCAGCAGCTTGGGTGCACAGGGATACGAGCAGTACTTC
- 12 TRBJ2-7 - TRBV6-5 CASSYSRYEQYF TGTGCCAGCAGTTACTCCCGGTACGAGCAGTACTTC
- 16 TRBJ1-1 - TRBV6-1 CASSEVILEGWTEAFF TGTGCCAGCAGTGAAGTGATTCTAGAGGGTTGGACTGAAGCTTTCTTT
TRBD1 15 TRBJ2-2 - TRBV6-1 CASSEWTGVAGELFF TGTGCCAGCAGTGAGTGGACAGGGGTCGCCGGGGAGCTGTTTTTT
TRBD2 18 TRBJ2-3 - TRBV5-4 CASSLDAGTSVSTDTQYF TGTGCCAGCAGCTTGGATGCGGGGACTAGCGTCAGCACAGATACGCAGTATTTT
- 17 TRBJ2-5 medium-sized TRBV7-9 CASSLFEGSPAGETQYF TGTGCCAGCAGCTTATTCGAGGGGTCCCCCGCAGGGGAGACCCAGTACTTC
- 14 TRBJ2-2 once TRBV13 CASNLITNTGELFF TGTGCCAGCAACCTAATTACGAACACCGGGGAGCTGTTTTTT
- 13 TRBJ2-1 - TRBV14 CASSSGTYNEQFF TGTGCCAGCAGCTCTGGGACTTACAATGAGCAGTTCTTC
- 15 TRBJ2-5 - TRBV27 CASSLSPHPGETQYF TGTGCCAGCAGTTTATCCCCCCACCCAGGAGAGACCCAGTACTTC
- 15 TRBJ2-7 once TRBV7-9 CASLPGLERFKEQYF TGTGCCAGCCTTCCAGGGTTAGAAAGGTTTAAAGAGCAGTACTTC
TRBD1 15 TRBJ2-7 - TRBV5-1 CASSWDGQGWYEQYF TGCGCCAGCAGCTGGGATGGACAGGGGTGGTACGAGCAGTACTTC
TRBD2 15 TRBJ2-3 - TRBV7-2 CASSLRLAETDTQYF TGTGCCAGCAGCTTGCGACTAGCGGAAACAGATACGCAGTATTTT
- 13 TRBJ2-1 few TRBV19 CASSGPPHNEQFF TGTGCCAGTAGCGGCCCTCCCCACAATGAGCAGTTCTTC
- 13 TRBJ2-2 - TRBV25-1 CASSAGGSGELFF TGTGCCAGCAGTGCTGGGGGGTCCGGGGAGCTGTTTTTT
- 14 TRBJ1-1 - TRBV5-1 CASNWLGGNTEAFF TGCGCCAGCAACTGGCTGGGGGGAAATACTGAAGCTTTCTTT
- 15 TRBJ1-4 - TRBV18 CASSPQGLSNEKLFF TGTGCCAGCTCACCACAGGGCCTTAGCAATGAAAAACTGTTTTTT
- 13 TRBJ1-4 - TRBV6-1 CASSETAGEKLFF TGTGCCAGCAGTGAAACCGCCGGTGAAAAACTGTTTTTT
- 14 TRBJ2-3 - TRBV9 CASSSIRGRDTQYF TGTGCCAGCAGCTCGATCCGGGGGCGGGATACGCAGTATTTT
- 15 TRBJ2-6 once TRBV2 CASSKRAPGANVLTF TGTGCCAGCAGCAAAAGGGCCCCTGGGGCCAACGTCCTGACTTTC
TRBD1 16 TRBJ1-1 - TRBV7-9 CASSVVPGTVNTEAFF TGTGCCAGCAGCGTAGTTCCGGGGACAGTGAACACTGAAGCTTTCTTT
TRBD1 19 TRBJ2-4 - TRBV5-6 CASSSRDRVILEAKNIQYF TGTGCCAGCAGCTCCCGGGACAGGGTTATTTTGGAGGCCAAAAACATTCAGTACTTC
- 9 TRBJ2-5 - TRBV29-1 CSRGETQYF TGCAGTCGGGGGGAGACCCAGTACTTC
- 13 TRBJ2-7 once TRBV14 CASSQLSIYEQYF TGTGCCAGCAGCCAATTGTCCATCTACGAGCAGTACTTC
- 10 TRBJ1-1 - TRBV20-1 CSARGGGAFF TGCAGTGCTAGGGGTGGTGGAGCTTTCTTT
- 14 TRBJ1-1 - TRBV29-1 CSVESGPTITEAFF TGCAGCGTTGAGAGTGGACCGACGATCACTGAAGCTTTCTTT
- 16 TRBJ1-2 - TRBV2 CASSEYRRPLNYGYTF TGTGCCAGCAGTGAATACCGCAGGCCTTTAAACTATGGCTACACCTTC
TRBD1 13 TRBJ2-5 few TRBV16 CASSRQGKETQYF TGTGCCAGCAGCCGACAGGGCAAAGAGACCCAGTACTTC
- 14 TRBJ1-1 few TRBV7-6 CASRPGEMNTEAFF TGTGCCAGCCGACCCGGGGAGATGAACACTGAAGCTTTCTTT
TRBD2 16 TRBJ2-7 - TRBV6-6 CASSYTPLAGAYEQYF TGTGCCAGCAGTTACACACCACTAGCGGGAGCCTACGAGCAGTACTTC
- 16 TRBJ2-7 - TRBV6-5 CASSYSKEFPGFEQYF TGTGCCAGCAGTTACTCAAAGGAATTCCCTGGTTTCGAGCAGTACTTC
- 14 TRBJ2-5 - TRBV2 CASNLGGPQETQYF TGTGCCAGCAACCTAGGGGGGCCGCAAGAGACCCAGTACTTC
TRBD2 16 TRBJ2-7 - TRBV30 CAWTPVGLAGGRPQGF TGTGCCTGGACCCCAGTCGGGCTAGCGGGGGGCCGTCCCCAGGGGTTC
- 12 TRBJ2-1 - TRBV11-2 CASHGGGKEQFF TGTGCCAGCCACGGAGGGGGTAAGGAGCAGTTCTTC
TRBD1 16 TRBJ1-1 - TRBV7-9 CASSLGYGTGATEAFF TGTGCCAGCAGCTTAGGATACGGGACAGGGGCCACTGAAGCTTTCTTT
- 15 TRBJ1-3 - TRBV11-2 CASSLGATYGNTIYF TGTGCCAGCAGCTTAGGAGCGACATATGGAAACACCATATATTTT
- 14 TRBJ1-4 - TRBV28 CASSLLPPNEKLFF TGTGCCAGCAGTTTACTTCCTCCTAATGAAAAACTGTTTTTT
- 14 TRBJ1-6 - TRBV2 CASSPSSLNSPLHF TGTGCCAGCAGTCCTTCCAGTCTAAATTCACCCCTCCACTTT
- 13 TRBJ1-5 - TRBV7-2 CASSLLNNQPQHF TGTGCCAGCAGCTTATTGAACAATCAGCCCCAGCATTTT
- 12 TRBJ2-4 - TRBV28 CASSLAKNIQYF TGTGCCAGCAGCCTAGCCAAAAACATTCAGTACTTC
TRBD2 15 TRBJ2-2 - TRBV7-9 CASSLARGDTGELFF TGTGCCAGCAGCTTAGCGCGGGGGGACACCGGGGAGCTGTTTTTT
- 16 TRBJ1-1 - TRBV7-9 CASSSGGWTSNTEAFF TGTGCCAGCAGCTCCGGGGGTTGGACATCGAACACTGAAGCTTTCTTT
- 16 TRBJ2-2 - TRBV18 CASSPGTATNTGELFF TGTGCCAGCTCTCCGGGGACGGCGACGAACACCGGGGAGCTGTTTTTT
- 11 TRBJ2-3 once TRBV28 CASSLADTQYF TGTGCCAGCAGCCTAGCGGATACGCAGTATTTT